These T cell receptor beta chains were read from a single sample in a study of T-cell reconstitution after alpha-beta-depleted transplantation in children. A single record per CDR3 protein comes from TCRdb applying MiXCR to the PCR reads. The table has 90,000 to 100,000 distinct CDR3 sequences, about 22% seen once; the top ten hold over 20%. The specimen comprised PBMCs, sampled before TCRalphabeta/CD19-depleted stem cell transplant. The receptor set was obtained from a boy between 2 and 15 years old with acute lymphoblastic leukemia, due to receive a stem cell transplant. CDR3s include the opening cysteine and the closing phenylalanine or tryptophan. Fields, in order: V gene, J gene, D gene, clone size, CDR3 DNA, CDR3 protein. The D gene is left open where the match is weak. Clone sizes are given selectively: once, few, many, or a class where the clone is expanded.

TRBV5-1,TRBJ2-1,TRBD2,.,TGCGCCAGCAGCCCCGGGTCTAGCGGAGACAATGAGCAGTTCTTC,CASSPGSSGDNEQFF
TRBV9,TRBJ2-6,.,.,TGTGCCAGCAGCGGCCTCAGGGGCACTGGGGCCAACGTCCTGACTTTC,CASSGLRGTGANVLTF
TRBV5-1,TRBJ2-7,.,.,TGCGCCAGCAGCCCCTACGGCAGCGGATCCTACGAGCAGTACTTC,CASSPYGSGSYEQYF
TRBV27,TRBJ2-1,TRBD2,few,TGTGCCAGCAGTTTATATCTAGCGGAGGGGATAAATGAGCAGTTCTTC,CASSLYLAEGINEQFF
TRBV27,TRBJ2-7,.,.,TGTGCCAGCAGGACTTATTTGGGGAGCTCCTACGAGCAGTACTTC,CASRTYLGSSYEQYF
TRBV9,TRBJ2-1,.,.,TGTGCCAGCAGCGTAGGGACGGGAGCCTACAATGAGCAGTTCTTC,CASSVGTGAYNEQFF
TRBV7-2,TRBJ2-1,TRBD1,.,TGTGCCAGCAGCTCTACAGGGGGCGCCTACAATGAGCAGTTCTTC,CASSSTGGAYNEQFF
TRBV5-1,TRBJ2-5,.,few,TGCGCCAGCAGCTTGGTCTTCTCAGGTGGGGAGACCCAGTACTTC,CASSLVFSGGETQYF
TRBV7-9,TRBJ1-1,.,.,TGTGCCAGCAGCCCGTCAGTGAACACTGAAGCTTTCTTT,CASSPSVNTEAFF
TRBV3-1,TRBJ2-5,TRBD2,few,TGTGCCAGCATACTCCGGGGACTAGAAGAGACCCAGTACTTC,CASILRGLEETQYF
TRBV4-1,TRBJ2-1,TRBD2,.,TGCGCCAGCAGCCAAGATCTGGCTAGCGGAGGGTCCCACAATGAGCAGTTCTTC,CASSQDLASGGSHNEQFF
TRBV5-6,TRBJ2-5,.,.,TGTGCCAGCAGCTTGGGGGCCCGGAGTAGCGGAGGACAGTACTTC,CASSLGARSSGGQYF
TRBV5-1,TRBJ1-1,TRBD1,few,TGCGCCAGCAGCTGGGCGACAGGGGCCATGAACACTGAAGCTTTCTTT,CASSWATGAMNTEAFF
TRBV3-1,TRBJ2-1,.,few,TGTGCCAGCAGCCCCGGCGGCTCCTACAATGAGCAGTTCTTC,CASSPGGSYNEQFF
TRBV28,TRBJ2-7,.,few,TGTGCCAGCAGTTTGATCGACAGAGCCTACGAGCAGTACTTC,CASSLIDRAYEQYF
TRBV12-3/TRBV12-4,TRBJ1-2,.,.,TGTGCCAGCAGCCCCTCAGGGGCCAGTGTCGGTGGCTACACCTTC,CASSPSGASVGGYTF
TRBV7-6,TRBJ1-4,.,few,TGTGCCAGCAGCTTAGTGGGCAGGGAGGATGGAAAACTGTTTTTT,CASSLVGREDGKLFF
TRBV4-3,TRBJ2-3,.,few,TGCGCCAGCAGCCAAGATCCCGGACTCACAGATACGCAGTATTTT,CASSQDPGLTDTQYF
TRBV20-1,TRBJ2-7,.,.,TGCAGTGCCAGCCCATTAGCCGGACAGTCCTACGAGCAGTACTTC,CSASPLAGQSYEQYF
TRBV10-1,TRBJ1-2,TRBD1,.,TGCGCCAGCAGCCGGGACAGGATTGGTGGCTACACCTTC,CASSRDRIGGYTF
TRBV5-1,TRBJ2-3,.,few,TGCGCCAGCAGCTTGAAGGCAGGAGCTGAAGATACGCAGTATTTT,CASSLKAGAEDTQYF
TRBV7-8,TRBJ2-2,.,few,TGTGCCAGCAGCTTAGAGTGGGGAAAAACCGGGGAGCTGTTTTTT,CASSLEWGKTGELFF
TRBV6-1,TRBJ1-6,.,.,TGTGCCAGCTATGACGGAGATAATTCACCCCTCCACTTT,CASYDGDNSPLHF
TRBV14,TRBJ2-1,.,.,TGTGCCAGCAGCCAAGGGGGATTGGGGTCCCACAATGAGCAGTTCTTC,CASSQGGLGSHNEQFF
TRBV27,TRBJ2-1,.,.,TGTGCCAGCAGTGTAGGGATGTACAATGAGCAGTTCTTC,CASSVGMYNEQFF
TRBV10-3,TRBJ2-1,.,.,TGTGCCATCGGGGGCGGTGAAGCGGAGAAATACAATGAGCAGTTCTTC,CAIGGGEAEKYNEQFF
TRBV7-9,TRBJ2-7,.,many,TGTGCCAGCAGCTTAGAGGGGGGGAACTACGAGCAGTACTTC,CASSLEGGNYEQYF
TRBV24-1,TRBJ2-2,.,few,TGTGCCACCAGTGATCCAAGCGGAGGGAACACCGGGGAGCTGTTTTTT,CATSDPSGGNTGELFF
TRBV7-2,TRBJ2-5,TRBD2,few,TGTGCCAGCAGCCCTAGTAGCGGGAGGGCCTGGGAGACCCAGTACTTC,CASSPSSGRAWETQYF
TRBV5-1,TRBJ2-2,TRBD2,few,TGCGCCAGCAGCCCGACTAGCGGAGGCACGAACACCGGGGAGCTGTTTTTT,CASSPTSGGTNTGELFF
TRBV10-1,TRBJ2-3,.,few,TGCGCCAGCAGTGACTGGGACCGCGGAGGGGGAGATACGCAGTATTTT,CASSDWDRGGGDTQYF
TRBV12-3/TRBV12-4,TRBJ2-3,.,many,TGTGCCAGCCGCAACCAGGGCACAGGTACGCAGTATTTT,CASRNQGTGTQYF
TRBV20-1,TRBJ2-1,TRBD2,few,TGCAGGGGAGCGGGAGGTTTCACACCCAATGAGCAGTTCTTC,CRGAGGFTPNEQFF
TRBV28,TRBJ2-7,TRBD2,.,TGTGCCAGCAGCCTCCCGGCGGGAGTAACTTACGAGCAGTACTTC,CASSLPAGVTYEQYF
TRBV29-1,TRBJ2-6,TRBD1,many,TGCAGCGGATCGGACAGGCTTTACTCTGGGGCCAACGTCCTGACTTTC,CSGSDRLYSGANVLTF
TRBV4-1,TRBJ2-1,.,few,TGCGCCAGCACCCGGACTGGCATCGATGGGAATGAGCAGTTCTTC,CASTRTGIDGNEQFF
TRBV25-1,TRBJ1-1,.,few,TGTGCCAGCAGGGAGGACATTCAAGCTTTCTTT,CASREDIQAFF
TRBV27,TRBJ2-7,.,.,TGTGCCAGCAGTTTAAGCGGAGGCATATACGAGCAGTACTTC,CASSLSGGIYEQYF
TRBV28,TRBJ2-1,TRBD2,.,TGTGCCAGCAGCTACCCGGGACTAGGGCCCTACAATGAGCAGTTCTTC,CASSYPGLGPYNEQFF
TRBV10-3,TRBJ2-7,TRBD1,few,TGTGCCATCAGTGAGCAGACAGGGGGCTCTAGCGAGCAGTACTTC,CAISEQTGGSSEQYF
TRBV20-1,TRBJ2-5,.,few,TGCAGTGCTAGATTTGGAGGGGAGACCCAGTACTTC,CSARFGGETQYF
TRBV20-1,TRBJ1-1,.,few,TGCAGTGTTATCAGCTTGGAAGCTTTCTTT,CSVISLEAFF
TRBV20-1,TRBJ2-3,.,few,TGCAGTGCTCTCTGGCAGAGGGGCGCAGATACGCAGTATTTT,CSALWQRGADTQYF
TRBV12-3/TRBV12-4,TRBJ2-6,.,few,TGTGCCAGCAGGAGACCTGGCTGGGCCAACGTCCTGACTTTC,CASRRPGWANVLTF
TRBV7-2,TRBJ2-3,.,many,TGTGCCAGCAGCCGACGGACTAGCACAGATACGCAGTATTTT,CASSRRTSTDTQYF
TRBV5-5,TRBJ1-4,.,.,TGTGCCAGCAGCTCCCGGGCGGGGGGCAAGAATGAAAAACTGTTTTTT,CASSSRAGGKNEKLFF
TRBV5-1,TRBJ2-7,TRBD2,few,TGCGCCAGCAGCTTGTTCGGGACTAGTGGATACGAGCAGTACTTC,CASSLFGTSGYEQYF
TRBV3-1,TRBJ2-1,.,many,TGTGCCAGCAGCCAATCCAGCGATTACAATGAGCAGTTCTTC,CASSQSSDYNEQFF
TRBV5-1,TRBJ2-1,.,many,TGTGCCAGCAGTTTAGGGGGAGGGGCCTACAATGAGCAGTTCTTC,CASSLGGGAYNEQFF
TRBV14,TRBJ1-1,.,.,TGTGCCAGCAGCCATACTACCGGGCGGGTATCGAACACTGAAGCTTTCTTT,CASSHTTGRVSNTEAFF
TRBV5-1,TRBJ2-1,TRBD2,.,TGCGCCAGCAGCGCGGGAGGGGCAAGGAATGAGCAGTTCTTC,CASSAGGARNEQFF
TRBV20-1,TRBJ2-1,TRBD2,few,TGCAGTGCTAGACCCCTCCGACTAGCGGAGAGCTCCTACAATGAGCAGTTCTTC,CSARPLRLAESSYNEQFF
TRBV30,TRBJ2-2,TRBD1,.,TGTGCCTGGAGTGTGGGGACAGGGGGCCTCTCCGGGGAGCTGTTTTTT,CAWSVGTGGLSGELFF